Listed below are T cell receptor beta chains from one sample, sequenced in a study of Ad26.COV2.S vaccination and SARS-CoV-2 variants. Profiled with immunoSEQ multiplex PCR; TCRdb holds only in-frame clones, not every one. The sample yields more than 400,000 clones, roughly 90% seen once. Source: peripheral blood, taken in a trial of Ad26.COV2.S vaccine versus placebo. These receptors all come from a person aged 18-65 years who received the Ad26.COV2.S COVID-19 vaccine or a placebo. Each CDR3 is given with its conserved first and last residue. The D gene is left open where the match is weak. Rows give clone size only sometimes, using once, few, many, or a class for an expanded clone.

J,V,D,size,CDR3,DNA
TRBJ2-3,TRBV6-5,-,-,CASSYYGTASTDTQYF,TGTGCCAGCAGTTACTACGGGACTGCTAGCACAGATACGCAGTATTTT
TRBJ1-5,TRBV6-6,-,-,CASSNRVDYSNQPQHF,TGTGCCAGCTCCAACAGGGTTGACTATAGCAATCAGCCCCAGCATTTT
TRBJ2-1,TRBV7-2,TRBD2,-,CASSYSGTSGNEQFF,TGTGCCAGCAGCTACTCCGGGACTAGCGGCAATGAGCAGTTCTTC
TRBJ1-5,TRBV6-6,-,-,CASSYLGTQPQHF,TGTGCCAGCAGTTATCTGGGTACCCAGCCCCAGCATTTT
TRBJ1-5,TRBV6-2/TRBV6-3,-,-,CASSSKTGIGNQPQHF,TGTGCCAGCAGTTCTAAAACAGGGATTGGGAATCAGCCCCAGCATTTT
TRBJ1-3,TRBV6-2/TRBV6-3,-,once,CASSYSRDRPSGNTIYF,TGTGCCAGCAGTTACTCCAGGGACCGACCGTCTGGAAACACCATATATTTT
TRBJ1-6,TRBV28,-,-,CASSSWAQGWRPFF,TGTGCCAGCAGTTCCTGGGCCCAAGGCTGGCGACCCTTCTTT
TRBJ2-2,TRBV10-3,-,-,CAISEGGWNTGELFF,TGTGCCATCAGTGAGGGCGGGTGGAACACCGGGGAGCTGTTTTTT
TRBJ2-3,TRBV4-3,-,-,CASSQDYDSERSDTQYF,TGCGCCAGCAGCCAAGACTACGACAGTGAAAGGTCAGATACGCAGTATTTT
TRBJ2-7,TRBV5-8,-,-,CASSPGASYEQYF,TGTGCCAGCAGCCCGGGGGCGTCCTACGAGCAGTACTTC
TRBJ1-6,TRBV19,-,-,CASADGDNYNSPLHF,TGTGCCAGCGCCGACGGGGATAACTATAATTCACCCCTCCACTTT
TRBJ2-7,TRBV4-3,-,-,CASSRGKGSSYEQYF,TGCGCCAGCAGCCGGGGGAAGGGCTCCTCCTACGAGCAGTACTTC
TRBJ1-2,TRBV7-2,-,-,CASSLAGGHTPSNYGYTF,TGTGCCAGCAGCTTAGCGGGGGGACACACACCCTCTAACTATGGCTACACCTTC
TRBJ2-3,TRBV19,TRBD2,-,CASRDASGASDTQYF,TGTGCCAGTAGAGACGCTAGCGGGGCCTCAGATACGCAGTATTTT
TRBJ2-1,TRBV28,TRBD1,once,CASSRGTGSNNEQFF,TGTGCCAGCAGTAGAGGGACAGGGTCTAACAATGAGCAGTTCTTC
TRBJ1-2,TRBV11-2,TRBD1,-,CASSVTGDNYGYTF,TGTGCCAGCAGCGTTACAGGGGATAACTATGGCTACACCTTC
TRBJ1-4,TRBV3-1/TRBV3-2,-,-,CASSQSGVPNEKLFF,TGTGCCAGCAGCCAAAGCGGTGTTCCTAATGAAAAACTGTTTTTT
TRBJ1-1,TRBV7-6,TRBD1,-,CASSFRPSGTGNTEAFF,TGTGCCAGCAGCTTCCGCCCTTCCGGGACAGGGAACACTGAAGCTTTCTTT
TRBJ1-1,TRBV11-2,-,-,CASSLGIVMNTEAFF,TGTGCCAGCAGCTTAGGCATTGTTATGAACACTGAAGCTTTCTTT
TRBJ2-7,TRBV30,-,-,CAWADGTYEQYF,TGTGCCTGGGCGGACGGGACCTACGAGCAGTACTTC
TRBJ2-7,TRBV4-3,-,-,CASSQDKGPSSYEQYF,TGCGCCAGCAGCCAAGATAAGGGGCCAAGCTCCTACGAGCAGTACTTC
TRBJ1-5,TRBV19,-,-,CASSIGRGNQPQHF,TGTGCCAGTAGTATCGGAAGGGGCAATCAGCCCCAGCATTTT
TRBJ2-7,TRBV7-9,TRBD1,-,CASSPRTGDTYEQYF,TGTGCCAGCAGCCCCAGGACAGGGGATACCTACGAGCAGTACTTC
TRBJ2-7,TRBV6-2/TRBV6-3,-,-,CASSSIRGASYEQYF,TGTGCCAGCAGTTCGATAAGGGGGGCCTCCTACGAGCAGTACTTC
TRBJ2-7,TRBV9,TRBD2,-,CASSVGGTSVSEQYF,TGTGCCAGCAGCGTAGGGGGGACTAGTGTCAGCGAGCAGTACTTC
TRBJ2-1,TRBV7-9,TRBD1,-,CASSVPGQPSHEQFF,TGTGCCAGCAGTGTGCCGGGACAGCCCTCCCATGAGCAGTTCTTC
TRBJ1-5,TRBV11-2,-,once,CASSLVGRNQPQHF,TGTGCCAGCAGCTTAGTCGGGCGGAATCAGCCCCAGCATTTT
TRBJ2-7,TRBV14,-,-,CASSPVTGDSYEQYF,TGTGCCAGCAGCCCGGTGACAGGAGACTCCTACGAGCAGTACTTC
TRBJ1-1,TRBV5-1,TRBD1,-,CASSLEAGQGFAFF,TGCGCCAGCAGCTTGGAGGCGGGACAGGGTTTTGCTTTCTTT
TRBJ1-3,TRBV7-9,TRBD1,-,CASSSRQGAGGNTIYF,TGTGCCAGCAGCTCCCGACAGGGGGCAGGTGGAAACACCATATATTTT
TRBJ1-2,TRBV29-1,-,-,CSVRQGRDGYTF,TGCAGCGTTAGGCAGGGACGGGATGGCTACACCTTC
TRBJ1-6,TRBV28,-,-,CASSPDFYNSPLHF,TGTGCCAGCAGTCCCGACTTCTATAATTCACCCCTCCACTTT
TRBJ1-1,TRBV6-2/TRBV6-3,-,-,CASSYSGYAEAFF,TGTGCCAGCAGTTACTCGGGTTACGCTGAAGCTTTCTTT
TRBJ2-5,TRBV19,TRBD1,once,CASSRQGAETQYF,TGTGCCAGTAGTCGACAGGGGGCAGAGACCCAGTACTTC
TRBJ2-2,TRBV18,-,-,CASFRGSDTGELFF,TGTGCCAGCTTTAGGGGATCTGACACCGGGGAGCTGTTTTTT
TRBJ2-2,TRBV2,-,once,CASSDGGDTGELFF,TGTGCCAGCAGTGATGGTGGGGACACCGGGGAGCTGTTTTTT
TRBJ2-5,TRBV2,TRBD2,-,CASSGSGGKTQYF,TGTGCCAGCAGTGGTAGCGGGGGTAAGACCCAGTACTTC
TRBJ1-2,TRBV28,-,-,CASSQGTDGYTF,TGTGCCAGCAGTCAAGGGACGGATGGCTACACCTTC
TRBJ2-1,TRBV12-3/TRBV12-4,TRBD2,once,CASSPGLAEFF,TGTGCCAGCAGCCCCGGACTAGCGGAGTTCTTC
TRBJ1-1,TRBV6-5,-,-,CASSYTQGGTEAFF,TGTGCCAGCAGTTACACGCAGGGTGGAACTGAAGCTTTCTTT
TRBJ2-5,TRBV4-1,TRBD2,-,CASSQEGLAGGQSGLTQYF,TGCGCCAGCAGCCAAGAGGGACTAGCGGGGGGCCAGTCGGGTCTGACCCAGTACTTC
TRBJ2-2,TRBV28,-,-,CASSFVFGGLNTGELFF,TGTGCCAGCAGTTTCGTCTTCGGGGGGCTGAACACCGGGGAGCTGTTTTTT
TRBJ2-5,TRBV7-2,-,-,CASSLGSLQETQYF,TGTGCCAGCAGCTTAGGCTCGCTGCAAGAGACCCAGTACTTC
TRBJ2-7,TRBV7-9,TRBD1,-,CASSSPDRVHEQYF,TGTGCCAGCAGCTCCCCCGACAGGGTCCACGAGCAGTACTTC
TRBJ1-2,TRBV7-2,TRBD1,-,CASSPQPATGDYGYTF,TGTGCCAGCAGCCCTCAACCAGCCACAGGGGATTATGGCTACACCTTC
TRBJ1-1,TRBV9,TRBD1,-,CASSVEVAGGRTEAFF,TGTGCCAGCAGCGTAGAAGTGGCAGGGGGACGAACTGAAGCTTTCTTT
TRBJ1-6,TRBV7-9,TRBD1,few,CASSFGQGFYNSPLHF,TGTGCCAGCAGCTTTGGACAGGGCTTCTATAATTCACCCCTCCACTTT
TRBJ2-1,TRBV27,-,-,CASSLSLNEQFF,TGTGCCAGCAGTTTATCACTAAATGAGCAGTTCTTC
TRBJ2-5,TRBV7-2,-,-,CASSLFWGDRETQYF,TGTGCCAGCAGCTTATTTTGGGGGGACCGGGAGACCCAGTACTTC
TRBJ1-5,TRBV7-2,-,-,CASSSQGSSQPQHF,TGTGCCAGCAGCTCACAGGGATCAAGTCAGCCCCAGCATTTT
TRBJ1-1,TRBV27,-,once,CASSRTDRLTEAFF,TGTGCCAGCAGCAGAACCGACAGGCTCACTGAAGCTTTCTTT
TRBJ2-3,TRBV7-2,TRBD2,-,CASSQAGAISTDTQYF,TGTGCCAGCAGTCAAGCGGGGGCCATTAGCACAGATACGCAGTATTTT
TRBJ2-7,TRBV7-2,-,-,CASSQISIEQYF,TGTGCCAGCAGTCAAATTAGTATCGAGCAGTACTTC